This T cell receptor (beta chain) was recorded in a study of cytomegalovirus exposure and HLA in healthy donors. This PCR relied on a set of 60 Vbeta primers and 13 Jbeta primers. The table came from immunoSEQ multiplex PCR; TCRdb's copy has only in-frame clones and leaves some out. The sample holds about 270,000 clones, about 66% seen once. To note about this clone: Its antigen is undetermined.

CDR1 and CDR2 from the germline V gene are SGHNT and YENEEA. The CDR3 extends over 14 amino acids. The V end was cut by 3 bases, the J end by 2 bases, with 9 bases between. Study-wide findings and caveats: Earlier findings revealed that most TCR beta V segments proved productive either about 90% or about 30% of the time. The authors enumerated roughly 180 TCR beta chains as linked to cytomegalovirus.

The chain couples TRBV11-3 to TRBJ2-3; D is unclear. This TCR was sampled from a female donor in good health and CMV-seronegative. Specimen: PBMCs. This CDR3 reads CASSLAGLTDTQYF. The DNA for the CDR3 is TGTGCCAGCAGCTTGGCTGGGCTCACAGATACGCAGTATTTT.